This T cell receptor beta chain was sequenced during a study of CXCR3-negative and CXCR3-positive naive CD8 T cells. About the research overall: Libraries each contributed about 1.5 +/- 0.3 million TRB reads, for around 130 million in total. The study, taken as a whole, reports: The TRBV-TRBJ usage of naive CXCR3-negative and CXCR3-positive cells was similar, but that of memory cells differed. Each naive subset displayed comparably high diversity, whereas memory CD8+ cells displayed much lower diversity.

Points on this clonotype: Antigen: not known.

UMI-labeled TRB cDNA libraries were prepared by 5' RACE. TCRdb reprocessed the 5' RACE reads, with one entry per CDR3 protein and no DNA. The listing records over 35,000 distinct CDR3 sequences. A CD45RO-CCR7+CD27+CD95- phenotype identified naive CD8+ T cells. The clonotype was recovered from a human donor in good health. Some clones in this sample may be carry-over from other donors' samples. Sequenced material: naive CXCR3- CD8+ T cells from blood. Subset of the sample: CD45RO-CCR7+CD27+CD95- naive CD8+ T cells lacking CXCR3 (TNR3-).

CDR3: CASSQSPLRRRVDNEQFF. The chain employs TRBV23-1 and TRBJ2-1; TCRdb reports TRBD1, a call that lacks DNA to check it against. TRBV23-1 is placed among ORFs of uncertain function. This CDR3 is built from 18 residues.